Following are 12 T cell receptor beta chains from one sample sequenced in a study of blood T cells in healthy people across ages. Then a second PCR, running roughly 7 to 12 cycles, was carried out with a sample-barcoded 5' primer and a J-beta primer mix. TCRdb analysed the 5' RACE reads with MiXCR anew, one entry per CDR3 protein. The table shows 800,000 to 1,000,000 distinct CDR3 sequences, with approximately 49% occurring only once. The sample taken for sequencing was blood. These receptors came from a man aged 25-45 years in good health.

The rearrangement joins TRBV7-9 to TRBJ1-4; D perhaps matches TRBD1 (5 bases). This CDR3 has 13 residues. Trimming left V 2 bases short and J 8 bases short, with 9 bases between. Germline-derived CDR1 and CDR2 are SEHNR and FQNEAQ (reference sequence). CDR3: CASSLWGDEKLFF. CDR3 nucleotides: TGTGCCAGCAGCTTATGGGGCGACGAAAAACTGTTTTTT.

V gene TRBV3-1 combines with J gene TRBJ2-5; TRBD2 matches at 8 bases. V lost 0 bases to trimming and J lost 4 bases; unmatched junction nucleotides: 10. The CDR3 consists of 17 residues. CDR1 and CDR2 from the germline V gene are LGHDT and YNNKEL (reference sequence). The CDR3 DNA follows: TGTGCCAGCAGCCAAGAATGGGATAGCGGGGCTGGAGAGACCCAGTACTTC. Its protein is CASSQEWDSGAGETQYF.

This chain links TRBV5-1 with TRBJ1-1; D possibly corresponds to TRBD1 (6 bases). CDR3 length: 14 residues. Germline CDR1 and CDR2: SGHRS and YFSETQ. The V gene lost 2 bases and the J gene lost 1 base, with 9 bases spanning the gap. CDR3 coding DNA: TGCGCCAGCAGCTTCCCGGGACAGAACACTGAAGCTTTCTTT. Translated, it gives CASSFPGQNTEAFF.

The rearrangement links TRBV29-1 to TRBJ2-1; 13 bases are a match to TRBD2. The CDR3 is 16 residues long. CDR1 is SQVTM and CDR2 is ANQGSEA in the germline V gene. The V segment lost 7 bases and the J segment 3 bases; nucleotides outside the gene matches: 9. This CDR3 reads CSAGLAGDDHYNEQFF. The CDR3 DNA reads TGCAGCGCCGGACTAGCGGGGGACGACCACTACAATGAGCAGTTCTTC.

This clonotype was observed at least ten times. The chain joins TRBV27 to TRBJ2-7; a weak D match, TRBD1 (5 bases). Germline lookup yields CDR1 MNHEY and CDR2 SMNVEV (reference sequence). This CDR3 has 13 amino acids. Deletions cut 2 bases from V and 3 bases from J, with 8 bases between. CDR3 nucleotide sequence: TGTGCCAGCAGTTTACAGGGTATCTACGAGCAGTACTTC. Its protein product is CASSLQGIYEQYF.

This chain uses TRBV28 with TRBJ2-4; 10 bases line up with TRBD2. The J call may not be correct, given that the DNA end is closer to TRBJ2-7. There are 14 residues in the CDR3. Germline-derived CDR1 and CDR2 are MDHEN and SYDVKM. The CDR3 bases are TGTGCCAGCAGTGTCGGACTAGCGGACTACGAGCAGTACTTC. Its translation is CASSVGLADYEQYF.

This chain links TRBV5-1 with TRBJ2-5; 8 bases fit TRBD1. With 0 bases clipped from V and 5 bases from J, the junction kept 6 bases outside the gene matches. Germline CDR1 reads SGHRS; CDR2 reads YFSETQ. The CDR3 spans 15 residues. CDR3 bases: TGCGCCAGCAGCTTGGGGACAGGGATCTCCGAGACCCAGTACTTC. Translated: CASSLGTGISETQYF.

This rearrangement joins TRBV28 to TRBJ2-1; 7 bases match TRBD1. The V and J ends lost 7 bases and 8 bases, in that order; junction bases with no gene match: 5. The CDR3 totals 12 residues. Germline-derived CDR1 and CDR2 are MDHEN and SYDVKM. The CDR3 nucleotides are TGTGCCAGCAAGACAGGGATCTATGAGCAGTTCTTC. This codes for CASKTGIYEQFF.

The chain is built from TRBV9 and TRBJ2-1, with TRBD2 matching over 7 bases. Germline V lookup: CDR1 SGDLS, CDR2 YYNGEE. J gave up 10 bases and V 0 bases, and 7 bases lay outside the gene matches. The CDR3 has 14 residues. The CDR3 DNA reads TGTGCCAGCAGCGTAGAGGGACTAAGCAGGGAGCAGTTCTTC. Its translation is CASSVEGLSREQFF.

CDR3 bases: TGCAGCGCGCTAAGGGAACTTTCTCAAGAGACCCAGTACTTC. Its translation: CSALRELSQETQYF. The genes are TRBV29-1 and TRBJ2-7, with D unresolved. With the DNA end fitting TRBJ2-5 better, the J assignment may be wrong. The CDR3 contains 14 residues. Germline CDR1 and CDR2: SQVTM and ANQGSEA.

CDR3 in DNA: TGTGCCAGTAGACCCAGCGGGGGGTTTGGCTCAGATACGCAGTATTTT. Protein sequence: CASRPSGGFGSDTQYF. The chain has TRBV7-2 and TRBJ2-3; TRBD2 agrees at 9 bases. After removal of 9 bases from V and 4 bases from J, the junction contained 14 bases not matched to a gene. This CDR3 region has 16 residues. Germline V gene sequence: CDR1 SGHTA, CDR2 FQGNSA.

This clonotype was observed a handful of times. The chain couples TRBV12-3 or TRBV12-4 to TRBJ1-5, with D maybe TRBD1 (5 bases). Trimming cost V 3 bases and J 7 bases, with 19 bases left between them. The CDR3 runs to 16 residues. The CDR3 sequence: CASSLTTGRATQPQHF. The CDR3 DNA is TGTGCCAGCAGTTTGACCACAGGCAGAGCTACGCAGCCCCAGCATTTT.